These T cell receptor beta chains were read from a single sample in a study of blood T cell repertoires in COVID-19. The method was immunoSEQ multiplex PCR; TCRdb's version includes in-frame clones alone and lacks a portion of them. Of roughly 100,000 clones detected, roughly 92% appear once; the ten largest clones hold approximately 1.9%. Sequences were obtained from peripheral blood. These receptors all come from a woman in her forties or fifties with COVID-19, enrolled during active disease. Both conserved end residues are part of each CDR3. The D gene is left open where the match is weak. Rows may omit the clone size; those that give it use once, few, many or a size class.

D gene	V gene	clone size	J gene	CDR3 protein	CDR3 DNA
-	TRBV27	-	TRBJ1-1	CASKVQPNTEAFF	TGTGCCAGCAAAGTACAGCCGAACACTGAAGCTTTCTTT
-	TRBV28	-	TRBJ1-1	CASSLFGQGWAFF	TGTGCCAGCAGTTTATTCGGTCAGGGCTGGGCTTTCTTT
-	TRBV5-1	-	TRBJ1-1	CASNGQGTEAFF	TGCGCCAGCAATGGCCAGGGCACTGAAGCTTTCTTT
TRBD1	TRBV7-6	-	TRBJ1-1	CASTLTGANTEAFF	TGTGCCAGCACCCTGACAGGGGCGAACACTGAAGCTTTCTTT
-	TRBV5-1	-	TRBJ2-1	CASSLGSGSGDEQFF	TGCGCCAGCAGCTTGGGTTCAGGGTCTGGCGATGAGCAGTTCTTC
-	TRBV10-3	-	TRBJ1-3	CAISGGTWGSGNTIYF	TGTGCCATCAGCGGGGGAACCTGGGGCTCTGGAAACACCATATATTTT
TRBD1	TRBV19	-	TRBJ2-1	CASSVVRDSPYNEQFF	TGTGCCAGTAGTGTCGTCCGGGACAGTCCCTACAATGAGCAGTTCTTC
-	TRBV11-2	-	TRBJ1-4	CASSQDRRGKLFF	TGTGCCAGCAGCCAAGACAGGAGAGGGAAACTGTTTTTT
TRBD1	TRBV24-1	-	TRBJ2-2	CATSERGLTNTGELFF	TGTGCCACCAGTGAGAGGGGGCTTACGAACACCGGGGAGCTGTTTTTT
-	TRBV19	-	TRBJ1-5	CASSIDRGAYSNQPQHF	TGTGCCAGTAGTATAGATCGGGGGGCCTATAGCAATCAGCCCCAGCATTTT
TRBD1	TRBV2	-	TRBJ2-1	CASSGSGTGAYNEQFF	TGTGCCAGCAGTGGATCCGGGACAGGAGCCTACAATGAGCAGTTCTTC
TRBD2	TRBV11-2	-	TRBJ2-6	CASSRTSGGPRGANVLTF	TGTGCCAGCAGTCGGACTAGCGGGGGCCCTCGCGGGGCCAACGTCCTGACTTTC
-	TRBV2	-	TRBJ1-5	CASSVEGVRNQPQHF	TGTGCCAGCAGTGTCGAGGGGGTACGCAATCAGCCCCAGCATTTT
-	TRBV7-9	-	TRBJ2-3	CASSLTGTITDTQYF	TGTGCCAGCAGTTTGACTGGAACCATTACAGATACGCAGTATTTT
TRBD1	TRBV27	-	TRBJ2-7	CASSLTGGFDEQYF	TGTGCCAGCAGCCTGACAGGGGGTTTCGACGAGCAGTACTTC
-	TRBV11-2	-	TRBJ1-4	CASSLDHFRGINEKLFF	TGTGCCAGCAGCTTAGATCACTTCAGGGGCATTAATGAAAAACTGTTTTTT
-	TRBV19	-	TRBJ1-6	CASSIAFDSPLHF	TGTGCCAGTAGTATAGCTTTTGATTCACCCCTCCACTTT
TRBD1	TRBV6-5	-	TRBJ1-5	CASRVTGSNQPQHF	TGTGCCAGCAGGGTGACAGGGAGCAATCAGCCCCAGCATTTT
-	TRBV5-6	-	TRBJ1-1	CASSLGANTEAFF	TGTGCCAGCAGCTTGGGGGCTAACACTGAAGCTTTCTTT
TRBD2	TRBV7-2	once	TRBJ2-5	CASSLRPAGGRETQYF	TGTGCCAGCAGCCTCAGACCAGCGGGGGGGCGGGAGACCCAGTACTTC
-	TRBV3-1/TRBV3-2	-	TRBJ1-5	CASSQGRGGQPQHF	TGTGCCAGCAGCCAAGGCAGGGGCGGTCAGCCCCAGCATTTT
-	TRBV19	-	TRBJ1-2	CASSIQGYGYTF	TGTGCCAGTAGTATTCAGGGATATGGCTACACCTTC
-	TRBV4-3	-	TRBJ2-1	CASSQDERGGANEQFF	TGCGCCAGCAGCCAAGATGAGAGGGGGGGAGCCAATGAGCAGTTCTTC
-	TRBV6-6	-	TRBJ1-2	CASRGDRDVYGYTF	TGTGCCAGCAGGGGCGACAGAGATGTTTATGGCTACACCTTC
TRBD1	TRBV10-1	-	TRBJ2-3	CASSTGGFDTQYF	TGCGCCAGCAGTACAGGGGGATTTGATACGCAGTATTTT
-	TRBV7-8	-	TRBJ1-6	CASSLAEGKVLHF	TGTGCCAGCAGCTTAGCCGAGGGTAAGGTCCTCCACTTT
-	TRBV9	-	TRBJ1-1	CASSVGGQNTEAFF	TGTGCCAGCAGCGTAGGTGGACAGAACACTGAAGCTTTCTTT
-	TRBV18	once	TRBJ2-5	CASSPLGGVGRETQYF	TGTGCCAGCTCACCACTTGGCGGGGTTGGGAGAGAGACCCAGTACTTC
-	TRBV10-1	-	TRBJ1-4	CASSDRGGEKLFF	TGCGCCAGCAGTGACAGGGGCGGTGAAAAACTGTTTTTT
-	TRBV25-1	once	TRBJ2-4	CASSGARGLNIQYF	TGTGCCAGCAGTGGGGCAAGGGGATTAAACATTCAGTACTTC
TRBD1	TRBV20-1	-	TRBJ2-7	CSASRGTGEAEQYF	TGCAGTGCTAGTAGGGGGACAGGGGAAGCCGAGCAGTACTTC
TRBD1	TRBV27	-	TRBJ1-5	CASSHRGGNQPQHF	TGTGCCAGCAGTCACAGGGGAGGCAATCAGCCCCAGCATTTT
-	TRBV6-2/TRBV6-3	-	TRBJ1-1	CASSIPSGTEAFF	TGTGCCAGCAGTATACCGAGCGGGACTGAAGCTTTCTTT
TRBD1	TRBV28	-	TRBJ1-2	CASSLSDRQSNGYTF	TGTGCCAGCAGCCTCTCGGACAGGCAGTCGAATGGCTACACCTTC
TRBD1	TRBV19	-	TRBJ2-5	CASSPRTGAQETQYF	TGTGCCAGTAGTCCCCGGACAGGGGCCCAAGAGACCCAGTACTTC
-	TRBV21-1	-	TRBJ1-5	CASSKTGANQPQHF	TGTGCCAGCAGCAAGACAGGGGCCAATCAGCCCCAGCATTTT
TRBD1	TRBV28	-	TRBJ1-1	CATQFNRGYTEAFF	TGTGCCACCCAGTTTAACAGGGGATACACTGAAGCTTTCTTT
TRBD1	TRBV2	-	TRBJ1-5	CASRRDRAWGQPQHF	TGTGCCAGCAGAAGGGACAGGGCTTGGGGTCAGCCCCAGCATTTT
TRBD1	TRBV12-5	-	TRBJ1-6	CASGSTGTVYNSPLHF	TGTGCTAGTGGTTCAACCGGGACAGTCTATAATTCACCCCTCCACTTT
TRBD1	TRBV5-1	-	TRBJ1-2	CASSLAGQGGGYTF	TGCGCCAGCAGCTTGGCCGGACAGGGGGGTGGCTACACCTTC
TRBD2	TRBV19	-	TRBJ2-3	CASSPRTSGDSLRTQYF	TGTGCCAGTAGTCCCAGGACTAGCGGGGATTCCTTAAGGACGCAGTATTTT
-	TRBV3-1/TRBV3-2	-	TRBJ1-2	CASSQVRDGYTF	TGTGCCAGCAGCCAGGTCAGGGATGGCTACACCTTC
-	TRBV5-4	-	TRBJ1-1	CASSSDPRGMLNTEAFF	TGTGCCAGCAGCTCGGACCCTAGGGGGATGCTGAACACTGAAGCTTTCTTT
-	TRBV27	few	TRBJ1-2	CASSLLGGGDYGYTF	TGTGCCAGCAGTTTATTGGGCGGGGGTGACTATGGCTACACCTTC
-	TRBV29-1	-	TRBJ2-5	CSAPRGFGETQYF	TGCAGCGCCCCAAGGGGGTTTGGGGAGACCCAGTACTTC
-	TRBV27	-	TRBJ1-2	CASSLGLEGAGGYTF	TGTGCCAGCAGTTTAGGTTTAGAGGGTGCGGGTGGCTACACCTTC
-	TRBV6-5	-	TRBJ1-2	CAIPMGLGYTF	TGTGCCATCCCCATGGGGCTCGGCTACACCTTC
TRBD2	TRBV28	-	TRBJ2-1	CASGGGTYNEQFF	TGTGCCAGCGGGGGGGGAACCTACAATGAGCAGTTCTTC
TRBD2	TRBV24-1	-	TRBJ2-1	CATSDTGLAGEYNEQFF	TGTGCCACCAGTGATACGGGACTAGCGGGGGAGTACAATGAGCAGTTCTTC
TRBD1	TRBV9	-	TRBJ1-6	CASSERQGGAPLHF	TGTGCCAGCAGCGAGCGACAGGGCGGTGCACCCCTCCACTTT
TRBD1	TRBV5-1	-	TRBJ1-1	CASSLRQGLFAFF	TGCGCCAGCAGCTTGCGACAGGGCCTCTTTGCTTTCTTT
TRBD1	TRBV12-3/TRBV12-4	once	TRBJ1-2	CASGRGQGGYTF	TGTGCCAGCGGACGGGGACAGGGTGGCTACACCTTC
-	TRBV5-1	-	TRBJ1-1	CASRIGLQNTEAFF	TGCGCCAGCAGGATAGGACTGCAGAACACTGAAGCTTTCTTT
-	TRBV7-2	-	TRBJ1-2	CASSLNTVSNYGYTF	TGTGCCAGCAGCCTAAATACAGTTTCTAACTATGGCTACACCTTC
-	TRBV14	few	TRBJ1-2	CASSLRMTGTHGYTF	TGTGCCAGCAGCCTTCGTATGACAGGAACACATGGCTACACCTTC
-	TRBV27	once	TRBJ1-5	CASSSGGGAPQHF	TGTGCCAGCAGCTCGGGAGGTGGGGCGCCCCAGCATTTT
-	TRBV24-1	-	TRBJ1-1	CATSDARRGNTEAFF	TGTGCCACCAGTGATGCGAGGAGAGGGAACACTGAAGCTTTCTTT
TRBD1	TRBV7-8	-	TRBJ1-1	CASSPRDSAEAFF	TGTGCCAGCAGCCCCCGGGACAGTGCAGAAGCTTTCTTT
-	TRBV10-2	-	TRBJ1-6	CASSEPGSNSPLHF	TGCGCCAGCAGTGAACCAGGGTCTAATTCACCCCTCCACTTT